What follows are 30 T cell receptor beta chains derived from one specimen sequenced in a study of regulatory T cells in long-lasting Graves disease. Arm-PCR with iRepertoire HTBI primers amplified the CDR3 regions for these TCR beta libraries. MiXCR, run by TCRdb on the multiplex PCR reads, gives a single entry per CDR3 protein. This sample yields 400,000 to 500,000 distinct CDR3 sequences, of which 21% are seen a single time; approximately 15% belongs to the top ten. The time point is: persistent/refractory GD, antithyroid drugs over 5 years with positive TRAb. Construction of the TCR library relied on RNA isolated from PBMCs. Sequenced material: peripheral blood mononuclear cells (PBMCs), taken when the disease was refractory, from a patient treated with antithyroid drugs. The origin of the receptors is a female donor with Graves disease.

This clonotype showed up just once. The chain couples TRBV19 to TRBJ1-4, with 8 bases matching TRBD1. There are 14 residues in the CDR3. V was pared by 9 bases and J by 5 bases, with 8 bases of the junction left unmatched. Germline lookup yields CDR1 LNHDA and CDR2 SQIVND (reference sequence). The CDR3 bases are TGTGCCAGCAGCTCACGGGACAGGAATGAAAAACTGTTTTTT. Protein: CASSSRDRNEKLFF.

This chain links TRBV19 with TRBJ2-2; 8 bases line up with TRBD1. The CDR3 covers 18 residues. Looked up from germline, CDR1 is LNHDA and CDR2 is SQIVND (reference sequence). Trimming cost V 3 bases and J 5 bases; bases outside gene matches: 14. For the CDR3, the DNA is TGTGCCAGTAGTATCCGCCCCGTCGGACAGGGATGGACCGGGGAGCTGTTTTTT. It yields the protein CASSIRPVGQGWTGELFF.

This clonotype has just a few counts. The chain is built from TRBV25-1 and TRBJ2-2, with TRBD1 as a possible D gene (5 bases). Germline V gives CDR1 MGHDK, CDR2 SYGVNS. CDR3 size: 15 residues. V was cut by 6 bases and J by 4 bases, with 15 bases left in between. DNA for the CDR3: TGTGCCAGCAGCCGTAAGGCAGGGTCCACCGGGGAGCTGTTTTTT. This sequence encodes CASSRKAGSTGELFF.

The gene calls are TRBV20-1 and TRBJ2-4, with TRBD2 identical over 13 bases. The V segment lost 8 bases and the J segment 3 bases; nucleotides outside the gene matches: 19. The CDR3 contains 19 residues. Germline CDR1 DFQATT, CDR2 SNEGSKA (reference sequence). DNA for the CDR3: TGCAGTACGGAAACGGGACTAGCGGGAATCCGGGCGGGCAAAAACATTCAGTACTTC. Encoded protein: CSTETGLAGIRAGKNIQYF.

Many counts were recorded for this clonotype. The chain links TRBV3-1 to TRBJ2-5; TRBD2 aligns across 10 bases. The CDR3 has 17 amino acids. J was trimmed by 5 bases and V by 0 bases; bases with no gene match: 9. Looked up from germline, CDR1 is LGHDT and CDR2 is YNNKEL (reference sequence). Here the CDR3 reads CASSQDMASGRRETQYF. In nucleotides, the CDR3 is TGTGCCAGCAGCCAAGATATGGCTAGCGGGAGACGGGAGACCCAGTACTTC.

Note on this clonotype: It may be a read error: a sequence one base away is much more abundant. The CDR3 reads CSAKSGSSYEQYF. The DNA of the CDR3 is TGCAGTGCTAAGAGCGGGAGCTCCTACGAGCAGTACTTC. The chain is built from TRBV20-1 and TRBJ2-7; 8 bases are a match to TRBD2. The CDR3 is 13 residues long. From germline, CDR1 is DFQATT and CDR2 SNEGSKA (reference sequence). V dropped 4 bases and J dropped 0; count of bases not matched to a gene: 2.

The chain links TRBV5-6 to TRBJ2-7; possibly TRBD1 for D (5 bases). Germline lookup yields CDR1 SGHDT and CDR2 YYEEEE. This CDR3 has 12 residues. The germline V and J ends were trimmed by 5 bases and 1 base, with 7 bases remaining between them. The chain's CDR3 is CASRGASYEQYF. CDR3 nucleotides: TGTGCCAGCAGAGGGGCATCCTACGAGCAGTACTTC. Full variable domain (outside the CDR3, taken from reference TRBV5-6 and TRBJ2-7): DAGVTQSPTHLIKTRGQQVTLRCSPKSGHDTVSWYQQALGQGPQFIFQYYEEEERQRGNFPDRFSGHQFPNYSSELNVNALLLGDSALYLCASRGASYEQYFGPGTRLTVT.

In this sample, this clonotype turned up many times. The chain combines TRBV6-2 or TRBV6-3 with TRBJ1-1; 7 nucleotides line up with TRBD1. The CDR3 extends over 13 amino acids. V lost 10 bases, J lost 2 bases, and 7 bases stayed unmatched. The germline gives CDR1 MNHEY, CDR2 SVGEGT. Here the CDR3 reads CATNRQGNTEAFF. The CDR3 DNA reads TGTGCCACCAACAGACAGGGAAACACTGAAGCTTTCTTT.

This clonotype has a handful of counts. The V and J genes are TRBV7-9 and TRBJ1-5, with 8 bases aligning to TRBD1. With 0 bases clipped from V and 7 bases from J, the junction kept 5 bases outside the gene matches. The CDR3 is 15 amino acids. Germline assignment: CDR1 SEHNR and CDR2 FQNEAQ (reference sequence). CDR3 region: CASSLATGEGQPQHF. CDR3 DNA sequence: TGTGCCAGCAGCTTAGCGACAGGGGAAGGGCAGCCCCAGCATTTT. The variable domain in full, with the rest retrieved from reference TRBV7-9 and TRBJ1-5, is DTGVSQNPRHKITKRGQNVTFRCDPISEHNRLYWYRQTLGQGPEFLTYFQNEAQLEKSRLLSDRFSAERPKGSFSTLEIQRTEQGDSAMYLCASSLATGEGQPQHFGDGTRLSIL.

This clonotype was counted at least ten times. V and J are TRBV28 and TRBJ1-1, with 10 bases matching TRBD1. After removal of 5 bases from V and 7 bases from J, the junction contained 10 bases not matched to a gene. This CDR3 region has 15 residues. The germline gives CDR1 MDHEN, CDR2 SYDVKM. The CDR3 is CASSLGQGKFGEAFF. In DNA form, the CDR3 reads TGTGCCAGCAGTCTGGGACAGGGGAAGTTCGGTGAAGCTTTCTTT.

This clonotype occurred a few times. V is TRBV9 and J is TRBJ2-7; possible D gene TRBD2, 6 bases. CDR3 size: 14 residues. V lost 7 bases to trimming and J lost 0 bases, with 14 bases between them. Germline CDR1 SGDLS, CDR2 YYNGEE. The CDR3 DNA follows: TGTGCCAGCTGCCCCGGGAGTGCCTCCTACGAGCAGTACTTC. Protein product: CASCPGSASYEQYF.

This chain uses TRBV5-4 with TRBJ2-6, with D possibly TRBD1 on 5 matching bases. The CDR3 runs to 18 residues. Germline CDR1 reads SGHNT; CDR2 reads YYREEE (reference sequence). Trimming removed 1 base from V and 4 bases from J, with 18 bases in between. In DNA, the CDR3 is TGTGCCAGCAGCTTGATATTCGCAGGGCCTGACGGGGCCAACGTCCTGACTTTC. Amino acids: CASSLIFAGPDGANVLTF.

This rearrangement joins TRBV5-8 to TRBJ1-6, with D perhaps matching TRBD1 (5 bases). There are 13 residues in the CDR3. V lost 2 bases to trimming and J lost 9 bases, with 9 bases between them. The V gene's germline CDR1 is SGHTS and CDR2 YDEGEE. CDR3 DNA sequence: TGTGCCAGCAGCTTACCAGGGACTTCACCCCTCCACTTT. Translating it yields CASSLPGTSPLHF.

The chain combines TRBV2 with TRBJ2-1; 10 bases agree with TRBD2. The CDR3 covers 13 residues. Germline CDR1 and CDR2: SNHLY and FYNNEI. J gave up 15 bases and V 5 bases, and 10 bases lay outside the gene matches. The CDR3 here is CASSSEGLARMFF. CDR3 sequence (DNA): TGTGCCAGCAGTAGCGAGGGACTAGCGAGAATGTTCTTC.

Only a few counts were recorded for this clonotype. The rearrangement joins TRBV5-1 to TRBJ2-6; TRBD1 matches at 8 bases. J lost 0 bases, V lost 4 bases, and 9 bases had no gene match. Germline V lookup: CDR1 SGHRS, CDR2 YFSETQ. The CDR3 runs 18 residues. The CDR3 spells CASSIGQGLSSGANVLTF. The CDR3 DNA reads as TGCGCCAGCAGCATAGGACAGGGCCTAAGCTCTGGGGCCAACGTCCTGACTTTC.

This rearrangement joins TRBV19 to TRBJ2-2; the D gene is possibly TRBD2 (6 bases). The CDR3 extends over 16 amino acids. The germline gives CDR1 LNHDA, CDR2 SQIVND (reference sequence). Trimming shortened V by 1 base and J by 0 bases, and 9 bases separated the two germline ends. The chain's CDR3 is CASSIAGGANTGELFF. The CDR3 DNA follows: TGTGCCAGTAGTATAGCCGGGGGAGCGAACACCGGGGAGCTGTTTTTT. Full variable domain (outside the CDR3, taken from reference TRBV19 and TRBJ2-2): DGGITQSPKYLFRKEGQNVTLSCEQNLNHDAMYWYRQDPGQGLRLIYYSQIVNDFQKGDIAEGYSVSREKKESFPLTVTSAQKNPTAFYLCASSIAGGANTGELFFGEGSRLTVL.

The chain joins TRBV15 to TRBJ1-3; D is uncertain. The CDR3 length is 17 residues. Between the trimmed V and J ends, which lost 1 base and 0 bases, there was a span of 13 bases. CDR1 is LNHNV, CDR2 YYDKDF, per germline (reference sequence). The CDR3: CATSRVYGWNSGNTIYF. As DNA, the CDR3 is TGTGCCACCAGCAGAGTGTATGGGTGGAACTCTGGAAACACCATATATTTT.

The chain links TRBV19 to TRBJ1-1, with 7 bases that match TRBD1. CDR1 and CDR2 from the germline V gene are LNHDA and SQIVND (reference sequence). CDR3 length: 13 amino acids. The V segment lost 6 bases and the J segment 3 bases; nucleotides outside the gene matches: 4. CDR3 DNA: TGTGCCAGTAGCTTTCAGGGGGACACTGAAGCTTTCTTT. Its translation is CASSFQGDTEAFF.

In its sample, this clonotype was seen many times. This sequence joins TRBV2 and TRBJ1-5; D remains unclear. The CDR3 has 16 residues. V was trimmed by 1 base and J by 0 bases, leaving 10 bases between them. Germline values: CDR1 SNHLY, CDR2 FYNNEI. CDR3 loop: CASSEGTHYSNQPQHF. The CDR3 coding sequence is TGTGCCAGCAGTGAAGGGACGCATTATAGCAATCAGCCCCAGCATTTT.

The chain employs TRBV7-9 and TRBJ1-1; no clear D. The CDR3 consists of 14 residues. Germline values: CDR1 SEHNR, CDR2 FQNEAQ (reference sequence). V lost 5 bases and J lost 2, with 12 bases in between. CDR3 bases: TGTGCCAGCAGCCCGCGGATACACAACACTGAAGCTTTCTTT. Its protein is CASSPRIHNTEAFF.

This clonotype has more than one count but fewer than ten. The V gene is TRBV19, the J gene TRBJ1-2; D is ambiguous. Germline CDR1 is LNHDA and CDR2 is SQIVND (reference sequence). V lost 4 bases and J lost 4, with 13 bases in between. The CDR3 totals 14 residues. This chain's CDR3 is CASSKRGAGYGYTF. The DNA of the CDR3 is TGTGCCAGTAGTAAACGCGGCGCCGGCTATGGCTACACCTTC.

This clonotype was counted a few times. The rearrangement uses TRBV5-4 and TRBJ2-2, with D perhaps assigned TRBD1 or TRBD2 (7 bases each). V lost 7 bases to trimming and J lost 4 bases, with 14 bases between them. Germline lookup yields CDR1 SGHNT and CDR2 YYREEE (reference sequence). The CDR3 runs 14 residues. As DNA, the CDR3 is TGTGCCAGCTCAGGGAGGGGGCTCACCGGGGAGCTGTTTTTT. Its protein is CASSGRGLTGELFF.

The chain has TRBV6-2 or TRBV6-3 and TRBJ2-1, with D tentatively TRBD1 (6 bases). V was pared by 8 bases and J by 9 bases, with 14 bases between. Looked up from germline, CDR1 is MNHEY and CDR2 is SVGEGT. The CDR3 is made up of 12 amino acids. The CDR3 sequence is CASLPVTGEQFF. In nucleotides, the CDR3 is TGTGCCAGCCTTCCCGTGACAGGTGAGCAGTTCTTC.

Only a few counts were recorded for this clonotype. This chain links TRBV3-1 with TRBJ2-7; 10 bases are a match to TRBD2. CDR1 is LGHDT, CDR2 YNNKEL, per germline (reference sequence). V lost 4 bases, J lost 5 bases, and 11 bases stayed unmatched. The CDR3 is 16 amino acids. CDR3: CASSPAPSGSSHEQYF. The CDR3 DNA reads as TGTGCCAGCAGCCCCGCCCCTAGCGGGAGTAGCCACGAGCAGTACTTC.

V and J are TRBV2 and TRBJ2-1, with TRBD2 identical over 9 bases. The CDR3 loop spans 14 amino acids. Unmatched junction bases numbered 9, after V lost 10 bases and J lost 5 bases. The germline CDR1 and CDR2 sequences are SNHLY and FYNNEI. The CDR3 region has the DNA TGTGCCACAAGGCTAGCGGGACTCAACAATGAGCAGTTCTTC. Translating it yields CATRLAGLNNEQFF.

Concerning this clonotype: Given a much more abundant clone one base away, this may be a read error. This sequence joins TRBV28 and TRBJ1-6, with D perhaps matching TRBD1 (6 bases). The germline V gene encodes CDR1 MDHEN and CDR2 SYDVKM. The CDR3 spans 17 residues. The CDR3 region is CTSSFSGTINYNSPLHF. CDR3 nucleotide sequence: TGTACCAGCAGTTTTTCCGGGACAATTAACTATAATTCACCCCTCCACTTT.

This clonotype appeared many times. The rearrangement joins TRBV7-6 to TRBJ2-5; D remains ambiguous. The CDR3 consists of 11 residues. Germline CDR1 and CDR2: SGHVS and FNYEAQ. V shed 5 bases and J shed 5 bases, with 6 bases lying between them. CDR3 sequence (DNA): TGTGCCAGCAGCATGGACGAGACCCAGTACTTC. Its protein is CASSMDETQYF.

The rearrangement links TRBV27 to TRBJ1-1; D not certain. V lost 6 bases and J 1 base, leaving 15 bases between the germline ends. Germline CDR1 and CDR2: MNHEY and SMNVEV (reference sequence). The CDR3 is 15 residues long. Here the CDR3 reads CASRTFGGANTEAFF. CDR3 nucleotide sequence: TGTGCCAGCAGGACTTTTGGTGGAGCGAACACTGAAGCTTTCTTT.

V is TRBV6-1 and J is TRBJ1-1; 7 bases align to TRBD1. Trimming took 8 bases from V and 5 from J; bases not matched to a gene: 5. The CDR3 is 12 residues long. Germline CDR1 is MNHNS and CDR2 is SASEGT. The CDR3 DNA reads as TGTGCCAGCTACAGGGGAGGAACTGAAGCTTTCTTT. It translates to CASYRGGTEAFF.

The rearrangement joins TRBV7-9 to TRBJ2-5, with 9 bases matching TRBD1. J was trimmed by 2 bases and V by 3 bases; bases with no gene match: 10. CDR1 and CDR2 from the germline V gene are SEHNR and FQNEAQ (reference sequence). The CDR3 loop spans 17 amino acids. Here the CDR3 DNA reads TGTGCCAGCAGCTTGGAACAGGGGGCTCGGTTGCAAGAGACCCAGTACTTC. Translating gives CASSLEQGARLQETQYF.